Presented here are 24 T cell receptor beta chains from one specimen sequenced in a study of T cell responses to AZD1222 COVID-19 vaccine. Sequencing used immunoSEQ multiplex PCR; TCRdb keeps in-frame clones, though not all of them. The sample holds some 130,000 clones; approximately 90% are singletons and the top ten take 1.9%. This material consisted of peripheral blood, taken on day 0 of AZD1222 vaccination. All receptors derive from an adult in good health.

This clone was counted a few times. The CDR3 sequence: CASSQDRFGARPQHF. CDR3 DNA: TGTGCCAGCAGCCAAGATCGGTTCGGGGCTAGGCCCCAGCATTTT. The rearrangement uses TRBV3-1 (or the pseudogene TRBV3-2) and TRBJ1-5; perhaps TRBD1 as D (5 bases). V was pared by 0 bases and J by 9 bases, with 15 bases between. The CDR3 has 15 amino acids. The germline V gene has CDR1 LGHDT and CDR2 YNNKEL (reference sequence).

The CDR3 sequence: CASRNPIAGVPDTQYF. CDR3 bases: TGTGCCAGCAGAAATCCCATAGCGGGAGTTCCAGATACGCAGTATTTT. This chain joins TRBV2 and TRBJ2-3, with 9 bases aligning to TRBD2. The CDR3 totals 16 residues. The germline V gene has CDR1 SNHLY and CDR2 FYNNEI. Germline trimming cut 6 bases from V and 4 bases from J; bases unmatched to any gene: 11.

The rearrangement uses TRBV28 and TRBJ2-6; no clear D. Germline V gene data show CDR1 as MDHEN and CDR2 as SYDVKM. The CDR3 has 14 amino acids. The ends were cut back, 7 bases at V and 4 bases at J, with 11 bases in the middle. The CDR3 loop reads CASISGLGANVLTF. In DNA, the CDR3 is TGTGCCAGCATTTCAGGCCTGGGGGCCAACGTCCTGACTTTC. Together with reference TRBV28 and TRBJ2-6, the CDR3 gives the full variable domain: DVKVTQSSRYLVKRTGEKVFLECVQDMDHENMFWYRQDPGLGLRLIYFSYDVKMKEKGDIPEGYSVSREKKERFSLILESASTNQTSMYLCASISGLGANVLTFGAGSRLTVL.

The V call is TRBV7-2, the J call TRBJ2-7, with D possibly being TRBD1 (5 bases). The CDR3 has 13 residues. The ends were cut back, 5 bases at V and 2 bases at J, with 10 bases in the middle. In germline, CDR1 is SGHTA, CDR2 FQGNSA. The CDR3 reads CASSATDPYEQYF. The CDR3 DNA is TGTGCCAGCAGCGCGACAGACCCCTACGAGCAGTACTTC.

The genes are TRBV4-2 and TRBJ1-1; D ambiguous. Germline loops: CDR1 LGHNA, CDR2 YNFKEQ. The CDR3 loop spans 16 amino acids. With 0 bases removed from V and 1 base from J, the gap between germline ends came to 12 bases. As DNA, the CDR3 is TGTGCCAGCAGCCAAGATGGGCCGGGCGAGAACACTGAAGCTTTCTTT. Translated, it gives CASSQDGPGENTEAFF.

This clone was detected only once. The chain combines TRBV5-6 with TRBJ2-1; 7 positions match TRBD2. The J segment lost 3 bases and the V segment lost 0 bases, leaving 3 bases of the junction unmatched. CDR3 length: 15 amino acids. The germline CDR1 and CDR2 sequences are SGHDT and YYEEEE. CDR3 DNA sequence: TGTGCCAGCAGCTTGGGGACTAGTCGCTACAATGAGCAGTTCTTC. It yields the protein CASSLGTSRYNEQFF.

The chain recombines TRBV7-9 with TRBJ1-1; D uncertain. This CDR3 is 12 amino acids long. V lost 6 bases to trimming and J lost 7 bases, with 12 bases between them. CDR1 and CDR2 from the germline V gene are SEHNR and FQNEAQ (reference sequence). The CDR3 DNA follows: TGTGCCAGCAGTCAATCAGTGGTTGAAGCTTTCTTT. This encodes CASSQSVVEAFF.

V is TRBV24-1 and J is TRBJ1-2, with 8 bases identical to TRBD1. Germline CDR1 reads KGHDR; CDR2 reads SFDVKD. The CDR3 extends over 13 amino acids. J gave up 6 bases and V 5 bases, and 4 bases lay outside the gene matches. The CDR3 sequence is CATSGGTGHGYTF. In nucleotides, the CDR3 is TGTGCCACCAGTGGGGGGACAGGACATGGCTACACCTTC.

The genes are TRBV7-2 and TRBJ2-7; TRBD2 matches 13 bases. The germline V gene encodes CDR1 SGHTA and CDR2 FQGNSA. After removal of 0 bases from V and 3 bases from J, the junction contained 2 bases not matched to a gene. The CDR3 contains 16 residues. DNA of the CDR3: TGTGCCAGCAGCTTAGCAGGGACTAGCGGGATCTACGAGCAGTACTTC. Translated, it gives CASSLAGTSGIYEQYF.

V is TRBV14 and J is TRBJ1-1; D is ambiguous. Germline loops: CDR1 SGHDN, CDR2 FVKESK. The CDR3 is 14 amino acids. The V and J ends lost 0 bases and 3 bases respectively, with 8 bases between them. CDR3 amino acids: CASSQEGRDTEAFF. The CDR3 coding sequence is TGTGCCAGCAGCCAAGAAGGGAGGGACACTGAAGCTTTCTTT.

The chain recombines TRBV2 with TRBJ2-3; TRBD1 matches at 10 bases. This CDR3 has 15 amino acids. The trim removed 5 bases at V and 9 bases at J, leaving 11 bases unmatched. The V gene's germline CDR1 is SNHLY and CDR2 FYNNEI. CDR3 in DNA: TGTGCCAGCAGTCCCGGGACAGGGGAAATCGACACGCAGTATTTT. It translates to CASSPGTGEIDTQYF.

This sequence joins TRBV18 and TRBJ1-2, with 8 bases identical to TRBD1. Looked up from germline, CDR1 is KGHSH and CDR2 is LQKENI. The CDR3 covers 15 residues. The V segment lost 3 bases and the J segment 2 bases; nucleotides outside the gene matches: 5. The CDR3 DNA is TGTGCCAGCTCACCGGACAGGGAAGGGAACTATGGCTACACCTTC. Translating it yields CASSPDREGNYGYTF.

V gene TRBV15 combines with J gene TRBJ2-1; 12 bases agree with TRBD2. The length of the CDR3 is 18 residues. Per the germline V gene, CDR1 is LNHNV and CDR2 is YYDKDF (reference sequence). V lost 3 bases, J lost 4 bases, and 10 bases stayed unmatched. CDR3 nucleotide sequence: TGTGCCACCAGCAGTTTCCCCCGACTAGCGGGAGCTTACAATGAGCAGTTCTTC. Residues: CATSSFPRLAGAYNEQFF.

The rearrangement uses TRBV18 and TRBJ2-5; weak D call: TRBD2 (5 bases). Trimming removed 0 bases at V and 4 bases at J, with 12 bases between. This CDR3 spans 15 amino acids. CDR1 and CDR2 (germline): KGHSH, LQKENI. The CDR3 coding sequence is TGTGCCAGCTCACCACCCCAAAGTCGGGGAGAGACCCAGTACTTC. Amino acids: CASSPPQSRGETQYF.

The CDR3 region has the DNA TGTGCCAGCAGTTTCCCAGGGGCAACCTATAATTCACCCCTCCACTTT. Encoded protein: CASSFPGATYNSPLHF. The chain has TRBV28 and TRBJ1-6; the D gene is possibly TRBD1 (6 bases). The CDR3 runs 16 residues. Germline CDR1 reads MDHEN; CDR2 reads SYDVKM. V gave up 3 bases and J gave up 2 bases, with 11 bases separating them.

The rearrangement links TRBV7-8 to TRBJ1-5; D not certain. The CDR3 contains 16 residues. Trimming took off 1 base at V and 9 bases at J, with 19 bases between the two ends. CDR1 and CDR2 from the germline V gene are SGHVS and FQNEAQ. CDR3: CASSLGQPANGLPQHF. CDR3 bases: TGTGCCAGCAGCTTAGGCCAGCCGGCCAACGGGCTGCCCCAGCATTTT. Full variable domain (rest looked up from reference TRBV7-8 and TRBJ1-5): GAGVSQSPRYKVAKRGQDVALRCDPISGHVSLFWYQQALGQGPEFLTYFQNEAQLDKSGLPSDRFFAERPEGSVSTLKIQRTQQEDSAVYLCASSLGQPANGLPQHFGDGTRLSIL.

This chain links TRBV5-6 with TRBJ2-7, with D maybe TRBD2 (5 bases). Germline assignment: CDR1 SGHDT and CDR2 YYEEEE. V was shortened by 2 bases and J by 5 bases, with 26 bases between the two germline ends. CDR3 length: 18 amino acids. CDR3 sequence: CASSLLRRAGEDDHEQYF. The CDR3 region has the DNA TGTGCCAGCAGCTTACTAAGACGGGCGGGCGAGGATGATCACGAGCAGTACTTC.

The J gene is TRBJ2-7, the V gene TRBV7-2; 8 bases agree with TRBD2. The germline gives CDR1 SGHTA, CDR2 FQGNSA. The CDR3 covers 17 residues. V lost 5 bases and J lost 1; bases outside the gene matches: 13. The CDR3 DNA reads TGTGCCAGCAGCCCCAGACCCGCGGGGGGTTCATCCTACGAGCAGTACTTC. It encodes CASSPRPAGGSSYEQYF.

The chain combines TRBV18 with TRBJ2-3, with D possibly matching TRBD1 (6 bases). The germline CDR1 and CDR2 sequences are KGHSH and LQKENI. The CDR3 consists of 14 residues. Trimming removed 5 bases at V and 2 bases at J, with 11 bases between. The CDR3 is CASSNRVATDTQYF. The CDR3 nucleotides read TGTGCCAGCTCAAACAGGGTTGCCACAGATACGCAGTATTTT.

In DNA form, the CDR3 reads TGTGCCAGCAGTGAGCAGGCTGCTAACTATGGCTACACCTTC. Its protein product is CASSEQAANYGYTF. The V call is TRBV2, the J call TRBJ1-2; D is uncertain. V lost 3 bases to trimming and J lost 0 bases, with 8 bases between them. CDR1 and CDR2 from the germline V gene are SNHLY and FYNNEI. The CDR3 runs 14 residues.

The genes are TRBV4-3 and TRBJ1-2, with 10 bases aligning to TRBD1. This CDR3 contains 16 residues. CDR1 LGHNA and CDR2 YSLEER come from the germline V gene. V shed 0 bases, J shed 2 bases, and the junction held 3 bases outside the gene matches. CDR3 in amino acids: CASSQDGTGANYGYTF. CDR3 bases: TGCGCCAGCAGCCAAGATGGGACAGGGGCGAACTATGGCTACACCTTC.

This rearrangement joins TRBV5-1 to TRBJ2-7, with a tentative D call TRBD1 (5 bases). V lost 0 bases, J lost 4 bases, and 17 bases lay in between. Germline CDR1 reads SGHRS; CDR2 reads YFSETQ. This CDR3 is built from 16 residues. In nucleotides, the CDR3 is TGCGCCAGCAGCTTGGAAGGGGCCATCCTGCTTTACGAGCAGTACTTC. This encodes CASSLEGAILLYEQYF.

The rearrangement uses TRBV5-5 and TRBJ1-1, with D unclear. The CDR3 has 14 residues. The ends were cut back, 3 bases at V and 0 bases at J, with 9 bases in the middle. The germline gives CDR1 SGHKS, CDR2 YYEKEE (reference sequence). The CDR3 coding sequence is TGTGCCAGCAGCTGGGGTCTAATGAACACTGAAGCTTTCTTT. It specifies CASSWGLMNTEAFF. The full variable domain, rest sourced from reference TRBV5-5 and TRBJ1-1, is DAGVTQSPTHLIKTRGQQVTLRCSPISGHKSVSWYQQVLGQGPQFIFQYYEKEERGRGNFPDRFSARQFPNYSSELNVNALLLGDSALYLCASSWGLMNTEAFFGQGTRLTVV.

The chain uses TRBV3-1 (or the pseudogene TRBV3-2) and TRBJ1-3; TRBD1 agrees at 9 bases. Germline trimming cut 5 bases from V and 4 bases from J; bases unmatched to any gene: 3. The CDR3 loop spans 14 amino acids. Germline lookup yields CDR1 LGHDT and CDR2 YNNKEL (reference sequence). The CDR3 here is CASSWGQGGNTIYF. CDR3 DNA sequence: TGTGCCAGCAGCTGGGGACAGGGAGGAAACACCATATATTTT.